A single sample gave rise to the 18 T cell receptor beta chains below, sequenced in a study of cytomegalovirus exposure and HLA in healthy donors. Both 60 Vbeta primers and 13 Jbeta primers went into the PCR. TCRdb's table, derived via immunoSEQ multiplex PCR, lists solely in-frame clones and lacks some. The sample records some 200,000 clones, around 85% being singletons. The sample comprised PBMCs. These receptors all come from a man between 45 and 60 years old in good health and CMV-seronegative.

This clone appeared a single time. The rearrangement joins TRBV4-3 to TRBJ2-3; a weak D match, TRBD2 (6 bases). V was clipped by 1 base and J by 8 bases, with 16 bases between them. The germline CDR1 and CDR2 sequences are LGHNA and YSLEER. The CDR3 runs to 15 residues. As DNA, the CDR3 is TGCGCCAGCAGCCAAGGCAATAGCGGTCTCGGTACGCAGTATTTT. This codes for CASSQGNSGLGTQYF.

This clone was recorded once. The chain has TRBV7-8 and TRBJ1-5, with D possibly TRBD1 on 5 matching bases. Trimming cost V 1 base and J 0 bases, with 16 bases left between them. Germline loops: CDR1 SGHVS, CDR2 FQNEAQ. There are 18 residues in the CDR3. The CDR3 spells CASSLVLGGGDSNQPQHF. The CDR3 DNA sequence: TGTGCCAGCAGCTTAGTGTTGGGAGGAGGGGATAGCAATCAGCCCCAGCATTTT.

J is TRBJ2-7 and V is TRBV21-1; TRBD2 is taken as the D call from the table, unchecked against the DNA. TRBV21-1 is annotated as a pseudogene. The length of the CDR3 is 11 residues. CDR3 region: CARNRGGGGYF. In nucleotides, the CDR3 is TGTGCCAGGAACCGTGGTGGAGGAGGGTACTTC.

The V and J genes are TRBV9 and TRBJ1-1; 7 bases match TRBD1. Germline V CDR1 and CDR2: SGDLS, YYNGEE. The ends lost 2 bases at V and 4 bases at J; junction bases unmatched: 5. This CDR3 has 14 residues. Here the CDR3 reads CASSVRDRATEAFF. In nucleotides, the CDR3 is TGTGCCAGCAGCGTCCGAGACAGGGCCACTGAAGCTTTCTTT.

The genes are TRBV7-8 and TRBJ2-1, with D perhaps TRBD2 (5 bases). The germline V gene has CDR1 SGHVS and CDR2 FQNEAQ. V was trimmed by 2 bases and J by 4 bases, leaving 12 bases between them. This CDR3 region has 15 residues. CDR3 sequence (DNA): TGTGCCAGCAGCTTATCGCTAGCTCCGTACAATGAGCAGTTCTTC. Translated: CASSLSLAPYNEQFF.

The genes are TRBV19 and TRBJ2-1; unclear D gene. The CDR3 sequence is 15 residues long. Germline CDR1 and CDR2: LNHDA and SQIVND (reference sequence). V lost 4 bases and J 2 bases, leaving 12 bases between the germline ends. The CDR3 DNA is TGTGCCAGTAGTAGGCAGGAACAAACCTACAATGAGCAGTTCTTC. This codes for CASSRQEQTYNEQFF. Full variable domain (rest looked up from reference TRBV19 and TRBJ2-1): DGGITQSPKYLFRKEGQNVTLSCEQNLNHDAMYWYRQDPGQGLRLIYYSQIVNDFQKGDIAEGYSVSREKKESFPLTVTSAQKNPTAFYLCASSRQEQTYNEQFFGPGTRLTVL.

The rearrangement uses TRBV12-5 and TRBJ1-6, with D maybe TRBD1 (5 bases). This CDR3 is 12 amino acids long. CDR1 and CDR2 from the germline V gene are LGHNT and FRNRAP. Deletions cut 6 bases from V and 9 bases from J, with 9 bases between. CDR3 region: CASGHGGSPLHF. The CDR3 nucleotides are TGTGCTAGTGGGCACGGGGGTTCACCCCTCCACTTT.

This clone was detected once. At one of its ends the junction is not consistent with the germline gene, which may arise from a read error. This rearrangement joins TRBV7-9 to TRBJ1-1; 8 nucleotides agree with TRBD1. CDR1 and CDR2 (germline): SEHNR, FQNEAQ (reference sequence). There are 16 residues in the CDR3. CDR3 loop: CSSSLGQGAGNTEAFF. For the CDR3, the DNA is TGTTCCAGCAGCTTAGGGCAGGGGGCAGGGAACACTGAAGCTTTCTTT.

This rearrangement joins TRBV9 to TRBJ2-1; TRBD2 is a possible D gene (6 bases). Germline V gene data show CDR1 as SGDLS and CDR2 as YYNGEE. The CDR3 consists of 15 residues. Trimming took 3 bases from V and 5 from J, leaving 15 bases between them. The CDR3 spells CASSARGTQDNEQFF. The CDR3 coding sequence is TGTGCCAGCAGCGCTCGGGGGACTCAGGACAATGAGCAGTTCTTC.

J is TRBJ1-1 and V is TRBV18; the D gene is possibly TRBD1 (6 bases). This CDR3 spans 14 amino acids. Germline lookup yields CDR1 KGHSH and CDR2 LQKENI. Deletions cut 6 bases from V and 7 bases from J, with 18 bases between. This chain's CDR3 is CASSSRGGLNEAFF. CDR3 sequence (DNA): TGTGCCAGCTCGAGCCGGGGGGGGCTGAATGAAGCTTTCTTT.

This clone was detected once. The chain carries TRBV10-2 and TRBJ2-7, with 7 bases matching TRBD1. CDR1 and CDR2 (germline): WSHSY, SAAADI. This CDR3 comprises 16 residues. V lost 1 base, J lost 2 bases, and 8 bases stayed unmatched. The CDR3 DNA sequence: TGCGCCAGCAGTGAGTTAGGGACAGTTATAGCCTACGAGCAGTACTTC. Translating it yields CASSELGTVIAYEQYF.

The rearrangement uses TRBV27 and TRBJ2-1; 7 nucleotides agree with TRBD2. Germline lookup yields CDR1 MNHEY and CDR2 SMNVEV (reference sequence). The CDR3 contains 16 residues. The trim removed 5 bases at V and 5 bases at J, leaving 12 bases unmatched. CDR3 in amino acids: CASSPRAAGINNEQFF. The CDR3 DNA is TGTGCCAGCAGTCCGAGAGCAGCGGGGATTAACAATGAGCAGTTCTTC.

As concerns this clone: One junction end does not reproduce the germline sequence, and a read error may be involved. Other DNA sequences within the sample encode an identical CDR3. Here the CDR3 reads CASSRAGISGNTIYF. CDR3 in DNA: TGTGCCAGTAGCCGGGCGGGAATCTCTGGAAACACCATATACTTT. The chain has TRBV19 and TRBJ1-3; D ambiguous. Germline V lookup: CDR1 LNHDA, CDR2 SQIVND (reference sequence). This CDR3 has 15 amino acids.

The V and J genes are TRBV9 and TRBJ2-5, with D possibly matching TRBD1 (6 bases). Per the germline V gene, CDR1 is SGDLS and CDR2 is YYNGEE. CDR3 size: 15 residues. The ends were cut back, 4 bases at V and 7 bases at J, with 20 bases in the middle. The chain's CDR3 is CASSSRTRQDGTQYF. CDR3 DNA sequence: TGTGCCAGCAGCTCTCGTACCCGACAGGACGGGACCCAGTACTTC.

V gene TRBV30 combines with J gene TRBJ1-4; D is unresolved. CDR3 size: 13 residues. V lost 0 bases to trimming and J lost 11 bases, with 13 bases between them. The germline gives CDR1 GTSNPN, CDR2 SVGIG (reference sequence). The CDR3 coding sequence is TGTGCCTGGAGTGTAACGGGATCCCCCAAACTGTTTTTT. Translating gives CAWSVTGSPKLFF. The variable domain in full, with the rest retrieved from reference TRBV30 and TRBJ1-4, is SQTIHQWPATLVQPVGSPLSLECTVEGTSNPNLYWYRQAAGRGLQLLFYSVGIGQISSEVPQNLSASRPQDRQFILSSKKLLLSDSGFYLCAWSVTGSPKLFFGSGTQLSVL.

CDR3 nucleotides: TGTGCCAGCAGCCTACTACAGGGGAATTCACCCCTCCACTTT. Residues: CASSLLQGNSPLHF. The rearrangement links TRBV7-2 to TRBJ1-6; 7 bases line up with TRBD1. This CDR3 is 14 amino acids long. Germline V gene lookup returns CDR1 SGHTA and CDR2 FQGNSA. The J segment lost 7 bases and the V segment lost 5 bases, leaving 5 bases of the junction unmatched.

Comments on this clone: A read error may produce the germline difference seen at one junction end. The chain combines TRBV7-7 with TRBJ1-1, with D possibly TRBD1 on 6 matching bases. This CDR3 is built from 13 residues. Germline CDR1 SSHAT, CDR2 FNYEAQ (reference sequence). The CDR3 protein is CASSRQDNTEAFF. CDR3 nucleotide sequence: TGTGCTAGCAGCCGACAGGACAACACTGAAGCTTTCTTT.

The chain recombines TRBV12-5 with TRBJ2-3; TRBD1 might be the D (5 bases). In germline, CDR1 is LGHNT, CDR2 FRNRAP. Trimming cost V 0 bases and J 0 bases, with 7 bases left between them. This CDR3 is 15 amino acids long. Written as DNA, the CDR3 is TGTGCTAGTGGTTTGGTAGGGGCTAGCACAGATACGCAGTATTTT. Protein: CASGLVGASTDTQYF.